The sample holds one count of the clone carrying this TCR beta chain. This specimen belongs to a study of cytomegalovirus exposure and HLA in healthy donors. Data came from immunoSEQ multiplex PCR; TCRdb stores just in-frame clones and leaves some out. The sample lists 30,000 to 40,000 clones, approximately 92% occurring once. The receptor was derived from a man between 18 and 35 years old in good health and CMV-seronegative. Input material: PBMCs.

The CDR3 protein is CASSPTRDTGQELYEQYF. DNA for the CDR3: TGTGCCAGCAGCCCAACCCGCGATACGGGACAGGAGCTCTACGAGCAGTACTTC. The V gene is TRBV7-9, the J gene TRBJ2-7, with TRBD1 matching over 8 bases. CDR3 length equals 18 residues. V lost 5 bases and J lost 3; bases outside the gene matches: 18. Germline CDR1 reads SEHNR; CDR2 reads FQNEAQ (reference sequence).